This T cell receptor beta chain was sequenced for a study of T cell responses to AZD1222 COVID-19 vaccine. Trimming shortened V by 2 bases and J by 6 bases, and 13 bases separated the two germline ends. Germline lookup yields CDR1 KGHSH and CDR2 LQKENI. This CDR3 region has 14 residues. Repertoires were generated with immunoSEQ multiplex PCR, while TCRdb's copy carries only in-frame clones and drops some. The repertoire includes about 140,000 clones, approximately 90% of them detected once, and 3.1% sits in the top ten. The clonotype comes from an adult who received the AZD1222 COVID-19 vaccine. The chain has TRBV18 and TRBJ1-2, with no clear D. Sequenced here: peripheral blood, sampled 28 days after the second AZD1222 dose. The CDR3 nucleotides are TGTGCCAGCTCACCAACGGACTATCAAAATGGCTACACCTTC. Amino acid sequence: CASSPTDYQNGYTF. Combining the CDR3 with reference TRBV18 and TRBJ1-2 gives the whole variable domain NAGVMQNPRHLVRRRGQEARLRCSPMKGHSHVYWYRQLPEEGLKFMVYLQKENIIDESGMPKERFSAEFPKEGPSILRIQQVVRGDSAAYFCASSPTDYQNGYTFGSGTRLTVV.